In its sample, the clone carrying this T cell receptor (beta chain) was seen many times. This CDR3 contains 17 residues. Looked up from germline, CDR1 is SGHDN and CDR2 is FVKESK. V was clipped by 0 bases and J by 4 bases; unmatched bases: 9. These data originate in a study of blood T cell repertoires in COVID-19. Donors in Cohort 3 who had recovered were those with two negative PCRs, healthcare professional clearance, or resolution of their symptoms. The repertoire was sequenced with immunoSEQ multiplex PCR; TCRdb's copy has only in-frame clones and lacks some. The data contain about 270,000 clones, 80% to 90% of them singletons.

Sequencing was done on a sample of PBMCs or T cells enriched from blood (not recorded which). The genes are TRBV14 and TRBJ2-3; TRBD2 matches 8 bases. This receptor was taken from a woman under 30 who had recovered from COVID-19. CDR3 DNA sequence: TGTGCCAGCAGCCAAGATCGGGGGGGCCCCAGGGCAGATACGCAGTATTTT. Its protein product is CASSQDRGGPRADTQYF.